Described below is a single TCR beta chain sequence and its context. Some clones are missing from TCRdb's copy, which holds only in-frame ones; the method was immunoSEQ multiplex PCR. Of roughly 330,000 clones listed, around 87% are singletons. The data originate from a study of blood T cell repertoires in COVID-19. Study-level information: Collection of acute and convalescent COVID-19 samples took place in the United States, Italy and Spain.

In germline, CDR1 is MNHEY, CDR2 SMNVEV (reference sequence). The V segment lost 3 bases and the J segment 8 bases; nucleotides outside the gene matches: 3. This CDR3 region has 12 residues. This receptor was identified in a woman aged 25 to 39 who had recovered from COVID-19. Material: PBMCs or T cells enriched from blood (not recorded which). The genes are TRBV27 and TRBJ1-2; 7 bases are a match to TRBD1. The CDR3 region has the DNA TGTGCCAGCAGTTTGACAGGGCGGGGCTACACCTTC. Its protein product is CASSLTGRGYTF.